One sample yielded the 20 T cell receptor beta chains listed below, sequenced in a study of blood T cell repertoires in COVID-19. Here immunoSEQ multiplex PCR was the method, and the copy in TCRdb shows in-frame clones only, minus some. Of 90,000 to 120,000 clones in the sample, about 90% were seen once. Sequencing input: peripheral blood. These receptors came from a woman between 25 and 40 years old with acute or convalescent COVID-19.

This chain joins TRBV21-1 and TRBJ2-3; the table's D call, TRBD2, was not checked against the DNA. TRBV21-1 is an annotated pseudogene. CDR3 length equals 17 residues. The CDR3 is CASSKGSGGEEGDTQYF. Here the CDR3 DNA reads TGTGCCAGCAGCAAAGGATCTGGGGGGGAGGAAGGAGATACGCAGTATTTT.

This rearrangement joins TRBV28 to TRBJ1-1; D is unclear. Germline CDR1 and CDR2: MDHEN and SYDVKM. Trimming shortened V by 6 bases and J by 0 bases, and 17 bases separated the two germline ends. The CDR3 is 16 amino acids. The DNA for the CDR3 is TGTGCCAGCAGCCGCCCGAGCGGGCAGATGAACACTGAAGCTTTCTTT. It codes for CASSRPSGQMNTEAFF.

The V gene is TRBV5-1, the J gene TRBJ1-5; TRBD1 might be the D (6 bases). From germline, CDR1 is SGHRS and CDR2 YFSETQ. CDR3 length: 14 residues. Trimming shortened V by 0 bases and J by 4 bases, and 8 bases separated the two germline ends. The CDR3 loop is CASSLVGGNQPQHF. CDR3 coding DNA: TGCGCCAGCAGCTTGGTAGGGGGAAATCAGCCCCAGCATTTT.

The chain couples TRBV27 to TRBJ2-5; D perhaps matches TRBD2 (6 bases). Germline V lookup: CDR1 MNHEY, CDR2 SMNVEV (reference sequence). Between the trimmed V and J ends, which lost 5 bases and 2 bases, there was a span of 18 bases. CDR3 length equals 16 residues. CDR3 region: CASSPGSSQGQETQYF. For the CDR3, the DNA is TGTGCCAGCAGTCCCGGGAGCTCCCAGGGACAAGAGACCCAGTACTTC.

The chain joins TRBV27 to TRBJ2-1; 9 positions match TRBD1. Germline loops: CDR1 MNHEY, CDR2 SMNVEV (reference sequence). The CDR3 length is 17 residues. Trimming cost V 5 bases and J 6 bases; bases outside gene matches: 14. The CDR3 bases are TGTGCCAGCAGTCTAACAGCCGGGACAGGGTCATTCAATGAGCAGTTCTTC. Encoded protein: CASSLTAGTGSFNEQFF.

The rearrangement uses TRBV7-8 and TRBJ1-6; 9 bases agree with TRBD1. Germline V gene lookup returns CDR1 SGHVS and CDR2 FQNEAQ. The CDR3 sequence is 19 residues long. V lost 5 bases, J lost 0 bases, and 11 bases stayed unmatched. DNA of the CDR3: TGTGCCAGCAGCAACTGGGGGACAGGGCCTAGCTCCTATAATTCACCCCTCCACTTT. It codes for CASSNWGTGPSSYNSPLHF.

The V gene is TRBV7-8, the J gene TRBJ2-1, with 10 bases matching TRBD2. The V gene's germline CDR1 is SGHVS and CDR2 FQNEAQ. J was trimmed by 7 bases and V by 6 bases; bases with no gene match: 9. The CDR3 has 15 residues. CDR3 in DNA: TGTGCCAGCAGGGCGACAGCGGGGGGGAGGAATGAGCAGTTCTTC. Amino acids: CASRATAGGRNEQFF.

The J gene is TRBJ2-7, the V gene TRBV2; 7 nucleotides match TRBD2. Germline lookup yields CDR1 SNHLY and CDR2 FYNNEI. With 6 bases clipped from V and 4 bases from J, the junction kept 6 bases outside the gene matches. This CDR3 region has 13 residues. CDR3 loop: CASSVTSWYEQYF. The CDR3 DNA reads TGTGCCAGCAGCGTGACTAGCTGGTACGAGCAGTACTTC. Full variable domain (remainder filled in from reference TRBV2 and TRBJ2-7): EPEVTQTPSHQVTQMGQEVILRCVPISNHLYFYWYRQILGQKVEFLVSFYNNEISEKSEIFDDQFSVERPDGSNFTLKIRSTKLEDSAMYFCASSVTSWYEQYFGPGTRLTVT.

The genes are TRBV11-2 and TRBJ1-5; TRBD1 matches 11 bases. CDR3 length equals 17 residues. V was pared by 1 base and J by 7 bases, with 9 bases of the junction left unmatched. Germline lookup yields CDR1 SGHAT and CDR2 FQNNGV. CDR3 sequence reads: CASSLGAGTGGFQPQHF. DNA of the CDR3: TGTGCCAGCAGCTTAGGGGCCGGGACAGGGGGATTCCAGCCCCAGCATTTT.

This chain links TRBV30 with TRBJ1-5, with no clear D. This CDR3 is built from 14 residues. The germline V gene encodes CDR1 GTSNPN and CDR2 SVGIG (reference sequence). Trimming shortened V by 7 bases and J by 0 bases, and 13 bases separated the two germline ends. The CDR3 DNA reads as TGTGCCTTAGAGAGAGTCTATAGCAATCAGCCCCAGCATTTT. Translated, it gives CALERVYSNQPQHF. Complete variable domain (other parts from reference TRBV30 and TRBJ1-5): SQTIHQWPATLVQPVGSPLSLECTVEGTSNPNLYWYRQAAGRGLQLLFYSVGIGQISSEVPQNLSASRPQDRQFILSSKKLLLSDSGFYLCALERVYSNQPQHFGDGTRLSIL.

J is TRBJ1-6 and V is TRBV28, with a weak D call TRBD1 (6 bases). Trimming stripped 1 base from V and 3 bases from J, with 10 bases between. CDR1 and CDR2 from the germline V gene are MDHEN and SYDVKM. This CDR3 region has 16 residues. CDR3: CASSLLWTDYNSPLHF. The CDR3 nucleotides read TGTGCCAGCAGTTTATTGTGGACAGACTATAATTCACCCCTCCACTTT.

This rearrangement joins TRBV7-8 to TRBJ2-3; TRBD2 matches 7 bases. V trimming: 5 bases; J trimming: 5 bases; junction bases outside the gene matches: 19. There are 18 residues in the CDR3. Germline CDR1 is SGHVS and CDR2 is FQNEAQ. CDR3 in DNA: TGTGCCAGCAGCCCGGGGGGTAGGCGGGAGTTAATGGAAGATACGCAGTATTTT. It codes for CASSPGGRRELMEDTQYF.

This chain connects TRBV19 to TRBJ1-4; D not resolved. There are 15 residues in the CDR3. Trimming removed 2 bases at V and 6 bases at J, with 13 bases between. Per the germline V gene, CDR1 is LNHDA and CDR2 is SQIVND (reference sequence). CDR3 sequence (DNA): TGTGCCAGTAGTATAACGGGAACCGGGGATGAAAAACTGTTTTTT. Its translation is CASSITGTGDEKLFF.

The chain uses TRBV7-9 and TRBJ2-7, with D uncertain. Germline-derived CDR1 and CDR2 are SEHNR and FQNEAQ (reference sequence). The CDR3 runs 14 residues. V was trimmed by 8 bases and J by 7 bases, leaving 21 bases between them. The CDR3 region has the DNA TGTGCCAGCCTCAATTCGGATAAGAGCGAGGAGCAGTACTTC. Translated, it gives CASLNSDKSEEQYF.

The CDR3, as DNA: TGTGCCAGCAGCGTAGGAGAGGGCTTCTACGAGCAGTACTTC. Its protein product is CASSVGEGFYEQYF. This chain links TRBV9 with TRBJ2-7, with a possible D match to TRBD2 (5 bases). This CDR3 spans 14 amino acids. V lost 0 bases and J lost 3, with 10 bases in between. Germline lookup yields CDR1 SGDLS and CDR2 YYNGEE.

The V gene is TRBV11-3, the J gene TRBJ2-7; 7 bases are shared with TRBD1. Germline CDR1 SGHNT, CDR2 YENEEA. J lost 3 bases, V lost 5 bases, and 4 bases had no gene match. This CDR3 has 13 amino acids. This CDR3 is CASSPGTVYEQYF. The CDR3 DNA reads as TGTGCCAGCAGCCCAGGGACAGTCTACGAGCAGTACTTC.

The chain recombines TRBV11-3 with TRBJ2-1; 10 positions agree with TRBD2. Germline V gene data show CDR1 as SGHNT and CDR2 as YENEEA. The CDR3 length is 16 residues. V was clipped by 3 bases and J by 1 base; unmatched bases: 3. The DNA of the CDR3 is TGTGCCAGCAGCTTTTTTAGCGGGGGGTCCTACAATGAGCAGTTCTTC. Its protein product is CASSFFSGGSYNEQFF. Based on the CDR3 plus reference TRBV11-3 and TRBJ2-1, the full variable domain is EAGVVQSPRYKIIEKKQPVAFWCNPISGHNTLYWYLQNLGQGPELLIRYENEEAVDDSQLPKDRFSAERLKGVDSTLKIQPAELGDSAVYLCASSFFSGGSYNEQFFGPGTRLTVL.

This rearrangement joins TRBV11-2 to TRBJ2-7; 8 nucleotides agree with TRBD2. V gave up 8 bases and J gave up 7 bases; unmatched junction bases: 1. CDR3 length: 10 residues. CDR1 SGHAT and CDR2 FQNNGV come from the germline V gene. DNA for the CDR3: TGTGCCAGCCGGGGGGGGGAGCAGTACTTC. It codes for CASRGGEQYF.

The chain employs TRBV7-8 and TRBJ1-5; no firm D call. Trimming cost V 3 bases and J 0 bases, with 9 bases left between them. Germline V gene sequence: CDR1 SGHVS, CDR2 FQNEAQ. The CDR3 covers 15 residues. The CDR3 region has the DNA TGTGCCAGCAGCTTCGGTGCGGTTAGCAATCAGCCCCAGCATTTT. This sequence encodes CASSFGAVSNQPQHF.

The V call is TRBV19, the J call TRBJ1-5; D gene uncertain. The CDR3 sequence is 15 residues long. Trimming removed 4 bases from V and 0 bases from J, with 10 bases in between. Germline V gives CDR1 LNHDA, CDR2 SQIVND (reference sequence). This CDR3 is CASSTAVFSNQPQHF. The CDR3 DNA reads as TGTGCCAGTAGTACCGCGGTTTTTAGCAATCAGCCCCAGCATTTT.